A selection of T cell receptor beta chains follows, all from one sample in a study of human T cells and chemical hapten exposure. Via MiXCR, TCRdb re-called the RACE reads, giving one row per CDR3 protein. This sample has roughly 380,000 distinct CDR3 sequences, with over 6% found just once. The material was whole blood, obtained in connection with sensitization to the hapten diphenylcyclopropenone (DPC). The receptors come from a woman between 18 and 29 years old with alopecia areata. Some clones in this sample may be carry-over from other donors' samples. Both conserved end residues are part of each CDR3. Fields, in order: clone size, V gene, D gene, J gene, CDR3 DNA, CDR3 protein. A D gene is named only where the DNA matches it firmly. For some rows the clone size is stated as once, few or many, or as a class when expanded; others skip it.

many	TRBV18	TRBD1	TRBJ2-3	TGTGCCAGCTCACCACCGACAGGGGGCACAGATACGCAGTATTTT	CASSPPTGGTDTQYF
NA	TRBV7-2	TRBD1	TRBJ1-1	TGTGCCAGCAGCTTACGACAGGGGGCGGTAGGTAAAGCTTTCTTT	CASSLRQGAVGKAFF
NA	TRBV6-6	TRBD1	TRBJ1-3	TGTGCCAGCAGGCCGGACAGGTTTTCTGGAAACACCATATATTTT	CASRPDRFSGNTIYF
few	TRBV11-2	TRBD2	TRBJ2-1	TGTGCCAGCACCCTAGTGGGGGGACTAGCGTTCAATGAGCAGTTCTTC	CASTLVGGLAFNEQFF
NA	TRBV7-2	TRBD2	TRBJ2-7	TGTGCCAGCAGTCGGCGACTAGCGGGGGTAGGGGAGCAGTACTTC	CASSRRLAGVGEQYF
many	TRBV5-1	TRBD1	TRBJ2-7	TGCGCCAGCAGCTCCTACCCGGGACAGCGCGAGCAGTACTTC	CASSSYPGQREQYF
many	TRBV7-9	TRBD1	TRBJ1-6	TGTGCCAGCAGCCCTGGTCAGGGGGCCATTTCACCCCTCCACTTT	CASSPGQGAISPLHF
NA	TRBV20-1	NA	TRBJ2-4	TGCAGTGCTAGTTCCGGGCCAGTTAAACTGATTCAGTACTTC	CSASSGPVKLIQYF
many	TRBV7-2	NA	TRBJ1-2	TGTGCCAGCAGTTCACAGGGAACCCATGGCTACACCTTC	CASSSQGTHGYTF
many	TRBV18	NA	TRBJ1-1	TGTGCCAGCAGTCCGAACACTGAAGCTTTCTTT	CASSPNTEAFF
many	TRBV5-1	NA	TRBJ1-1	TGCGCCAGCAGCCAGGACAGCCTCAACACTGAAGCTTTCTTT	CASSQDSLNTEAFF
NA	TRBV12-3/TRBV12-4	TRBD1	TRBJ2-1	TGTGCCAGCAGTCTAGTCCACAGGGGGAATGAGCAGTTCTTC	CASSLVHRGNEQFF
NA	TRBV6-6	TRBD1	TRBJ1-6	TGTGCCAGCAGTTACACCCGGGGACAGGGGGCGTCACCCCTCCACTTT	CASSYTRGQGASPLHF
NA	TRBV6-5	NA	TRBJ2-4	TGTGCCAGCCGGGACCCACTGAGCAACATTCAGTACTTC	CASRDPLSNIQYF
many	TRBV20-1	NA	TRBJ2-3	TGCAGTGCTAGATTGTCCTCCGATACGCAGTATTTT	CSARLSSDTQYF
few	TRBV2	TRBD1	TRBJ1-4	TGTGCCAGCAGTGACGTTACCGGGACAGTGGATGAAAAACTGTTTTTT	CASSDVTGTVDEKLFF